These T cell receptor beta chains were read from a single sample in a study of shared clonotypes between healthy human individuals. Only in-frame clones appear in the TCRdb table, and some are missing; sequencing was by immunoSEQ multiplex PCR. The sample includes some 2,500,000 clones, roughly 90% of them seen just once. The specimen sequenced was naive CD4+ T cells from PBMCs. The receptors originated from a young man in good health. Some clones in this sample may be carry-over from other donors' samples. Both conserved end residues are part of each CDR3. Each record gives: J gene, clone size, D gene, V gene, CDR3 protein, CDR3 DNA. The D gene is left open where the match is weak. The size entry is marked missing in some rows and otherwise reads once, few, many or a size class.

J: TRBJ1-5
size: -
D: -
V: TRBV18
CDR3: CASSPPGNQPQHF
DNA: TGTGCCAGCTCACCACCCGGGAATCAGCCCCAGCATTTT

J: TRBJ2-1
size: -
D: -
V: TRBV7-2
CDR3: CASSLGPNNEQFF
DNA: TGTGCCAGCAGCTTAGGGCCGAACAATGAGCAGTTCTTC

J: TRBJ1-1
size: -
D: TRBD1
V: TRBV5-4
CDR3: CASSLGGQGREAFF
DNA: TGTGCCAGCAGCTTAGGGGGACAGGGCCGTGAAGCTTTCTTT

J: TRBJ2-5
size: -
D: -
V: TRBV7-2
CDR3: CASTGSPGAETQYF
DNA: TGTGCCAGTACAGGGTCCCCCGGGGCAGAGACCCAGTACTTC

J: TRBJ1-5
size: -
D: -
V: TRBV27
CDR3: CASSFPEGGNSNQPQHF
DNA: TGTGCCAGCAGTTTTCCGGAGGGGGGGAATAGCAATCAGCCCCAGCATTTT

J: TRBJ2-5
size: once
D: -
V: TRBV7-2
CDR3: CASSYRQGKGETQYF
DNA: TGTGCCAGCAGCTATCGGCAAGGAAAAGGGGAGACCCAGTACTTC

J: TRBJ2-1
size: -
D: TRBD2
V: TRBV6-6
CDR3: CASRVRDYAYNEQFF
DNA: TGTGCCAGCAGAGTCCGGGACTACGCCTACAATGAGCAGTTCTTC

J: TRBJ2-7
size: -
D: TRBD2
V: TRBV7-2
CDR3: CASRTSGRRAYEQYF
DNA: TGTGCCAGCAGAACCAGCGGGAGGAGAGCCTACGAGCAGTACTTC

J: TRBJ2-5
size: -
D: -
V: TRBV5-4
CDR3: CASSLWSRPQETQYF
DNA: TGTGCCAGCAGCTTGTGGTCTAGACCCCAAGAGACCCAGTACTTC

J: TRBJ2-1
size: -
D: -
V: TRBV6-5
CDR3: CASSYVSRGVNEQFF
DNA: TGTGCCAGCAGTTACGTTTCCAGGGGAGTCAATGAGCAGTTCTTC

J: TRBJ2-7
size: -
D: TRBD1
V: TRBV10-3
CDR3: CAISGAGQGIFEQYF
DNA: TGTGCCATCAGTGGGGCCGGACAGGGGATCTTCGAGCAGTACTTC

J: TRBJ2-1
size: -
D: TRBD2
V: TRBV19
CDR3: CASRGLAGGDNEQFF
DNA: TGTGCCAGTAGAGGACTAGCGGGAGGGGACAATGAGCAGTTCTTC

J: TRBJ2-2
size: -
D: -
V: TRBV28
CDR3: CASSPLIVAVNTGELFF
DNA: TGTGCCAGCAGTCCCCTCATAGTAGCGGTGAACACCGGGGAGCTGTTTTTT

J: TRBJ1-1
size: -
D: -
V: TRBV10-1
CDR3: CASSAKLGTEAFF
DNA: TGCGCCAGCAGCGCCAAATTGGGCACTGAAGCTTTCTTT

J: TRBJ2-2
size: -
D: TRBD1
V: TRBV27
CDR3: CASSRTGGTGELFF
DNA: TGTGCCAGCAGCCGGACAGGGGGCACCGGGGAGCTGTTTTTT

J: TRBJ1-1
size: -
D: -
V: TRBV19
CDR3: CASTWASNTEAFF
DNA: TGTGCCAGTACTTGGGCCTCGAACACTGAAGCTTTCTTT

J: TRBJ2-5
size: -
D: -
V: TRBV2
CDR3: CASSGQQETQYF
DNA: TGTGCCAGCAGTGGGCAACAAGAGACCCAGTACTTC

J: TRBJ2-5
size: -
D: -
V: TRBV5-1
CDR3: CASSLGQYQETQYF
DNA: TGCGCCAGCAGCTTGGGTCAGTACCAAGAGACCCAGTACTTC

J: TRBJ2-1
size: -
D: -
V: TRBV11-3
CDR3: CASSVGRGSYNEQFF
DNA: TGTGCCAGCAGCGTGGGCAGGGGTTCCTACAATGAGCAGTTCTTC

J: TRBJ1-1
size: -
D: -
V: TRBV5-4
CDR3: CASSLEGVTEAFF
DNA: TGTGCCAGCAGCTTGGAGGGGGTAACTGAAGCTTTCTTT

J: TRBJ1-2
size: -
D: -
V: TRBV7-8
CDR3: CASSPRIPRDGYTF
DNA: TGTGCCAGCAGCCCGCGAATCCCCAGAGATGGCTACACCTTC

J: TRBJ2-4
size: once
D: -
V: TRBV15
CDR3: CATSRDRSIGHIQYF
DNA: TGTGCCACCAGCAGAGATCGGTCGATCGGCCACATTCAGTACTTC

J: TRBJ2-7
size: -
D: -
V: TRBV27
CDR3: CASSPPPASSYEQYF
DNA: TGTGCCAGCAGTCCCCCCCCCGCCTCATCCTACGAGCAGTACTTC

J: TRBJ2-3
size: -
D: TRBD2
V: TRBV28
CDR3: CASSLFLAGTLDTDTQYF
DNA: TGTGCCAGCAGTTTATTTCTAGCGGGAACCTTGGATACAGATACGCAGTATTTT

J: TRBJ1-5
size: -
D: -
V: TRBV25-1
CDR3: CASSESSLGQPQHF
DNA: TGTGCCAGCAGTGAGTCAAGTCTAGGGCAGCCCCAGCATTTT

J: TRBJ2-4
size: once
D: -
V: TRBV11-2
CDR3: CASSPGLAKNIQYF
DNA: TGTGCCAGCAGCCCAGGGCTAGCCAAAAACATTCAGTACTTC

J: TRBJ1-2
size: -
D: -
V: TRBV2
CDR3: CASSESPLRSGYGYTF
DNA: TGTGCCAGCAGTGAGAGTCCACTTCGGTCGGGCTATGGCTACACCTTC

J: TRBJ1-1
size: -
D: -
V: TRBV7-6
CDR3: CASSLVGGMNTEAFF
DNA: TGTGCCAGCAGCTTAGTTGGAGGAATGAACACTGAAGCTTTCTTT

J: TRBJ2-1
size: -
D: TRBD1
V: TRBV28
CDR3: CASSVDRGLYNEQFF
DNA: TGTGCCAGCAGCGTGGACAGGGGCCTTTACAATGAGCAGTTCTTC

J: TRBJ2-7
size: few
D: TRBD1
V: TRBV9
CDR3: CASSPRTGRDEQYF
DNA: TGTGCCAGCAGCCCACGGACAGGGAGAGACGAGCAGTACTTC

J: TRBJ2-7
size: -
D: TRBD2
V: TRBV9
CDR3: CASSVEETSNEQYF
DNA: TGTGCCAGCAGCGTTGAGGAGACTAGCAACGAGCAGTACTTC

J: TRBJ2-3
size: few
D: -
V: TRBV28
CDR3: CASSDTDTQYF
DNA: TGTGCCAGCAGCGACACAGATACGCAGTATTTT

J: TRBJ1-1
size: -
D: TRBD1
V: TRBV29-1
CDR3: CSGGDRLNTEAFF
DNA: TGCAGCGGGGGGGACAGGTTGAACACTGAAGCTTTCTTT

J: TRBJ2-2
size: -
D: TRBD1
V: TRBV28
CDR3: CASSFLGQGAFTGELFF
DNA: TGTGCCAGCAGTTTCTTGGGACAGGGGGCTTTCACCGGGGAGCTGTTTTTT

J: TRBJ2-3
size: -
D: -
V: TRBV5-1
CDR3: CASSLAVGDGTDTQYF
DNA: TGCGCCAGCAGCTTGGCCGTGGGGGATGGGACAGATACGCAGTATTTT

J: TRBJ2-2
size: -
D: TRBD1
V: TRBV27
CDR3: CASREVLDRVGGELFF
DNA: TGTGCCAGCAGAGAAGTCCTGGACAGGGTGGGCGGGGAGCTGTTTTTT

J: TRBJ2-5
size: -
D: TRBD2
V: TRBV5-1
CDR3: CASSLGTSGYLQETQYF
DNA: TGCGCCAGCAGCTTGGGAACTAGCGGGTATCTCCAAGAGACCCAGTACTTC

J: TRBJ2-3
size: -
D: -
V: TRBV9
CDR3: CASSVVSRTGTDTQYF
DNA: TGTGCCAGCAGCGTAGTTTCCCGGACGGGCACAGATACGCAGTATTTT

J: TRBJ1-6
size: -
D: -
V: TRBV2
CDR3: CASSVRQFSSYNSPLHF
DNA: TGTGCCAGCAGCGTACGACAGTTTAGCTCCTATAATTCACCCCTCCACTTT

J: TRBJ2-2
size: -
D: -
V: TRBV5-1
CDR3: CASSGDLNGAGELFF
DNA: TGCGCCAGCAGCGGGGACCTTAACGGGGCCGGGGAGCTGTTTTTT

J: TRBJ2-6
size: -
D: TRBD1
V: TRBV2
CDR3: CASNLDRAGANVLTF
DNA: TGTGCCAGCAACCTAGACAGGGCTGGGGCCAACGTCCTGACTTTC

J: TRBJ2-4
size: -
D: TRBD1
V: TRBV11-1
CDR3: CASSWTTGTGLNIQYF
DNA: TGTGCCAGCAGCTGGACAACCGGGACAGGGTTAAACATTCAGTACTTC

J: TRBJ2-7
size: -
D: -
V: TRBV5-1
CDR3: CASSHGSGGEQYF
DNA: TGCGCCAGCAGCCACGGGTCCGGGGGCGAGCAGTACTTC

J: TRBJ1-1
size: -
D: -
V: TRBV28
CDR3: CASRAENTEAFF
DNA: TGTGCCAGCAGGGCGGAGAACACTGAAGCTTTCTTT

J: TRBJ2-4
size: -
D: -
V: TRBV4-1
CDR3: CASSQDGGASIQYF
DNA: TGCGCCAGCAGCCAAGATGGGGGGGCTAGCATTCAGTACTTC

J: TRBJ2-5
size: -
D: -
V: TRBV7-9
CDR3: CASSLGQGPQETQYF
DNA: TGTGCCAGCAGCTTAGGGCAGGGTCCCCAAGAGACCCAGTACTTC

J: TRBJ2-7
size: -
D: -
V: TRBV4-1
CDR3: CASSQDLGYEQYF
DNA: TGCGCCAGCAGCCAAGATTTGGGCTACGAGCAGTACTTC

J: TRBJ2-1
size: -
D: -
V: TRBV7-9
CDR3: CASGHPGNPQREQFF
DNA: TGTGCCAGCGGCCATCCGGGCAACCCCCAGCGTGAGCAGTTCTTC

J: TRBJ2-6
size: -
D: -
V: TRBV30
CDR3: CAWTPFGHFKAAGANVLTF
DNA: TGTGCCTGGACCCCCTTCGGACACTTTAAAGCTGCTGGGGCCAACGTCCTGACTTTC

J: TRBJ2-1
size: -
D: TRBD1
V: TRBV2
CDR3: CASSGGTGKINEQFF
DNA: TGTGCCAGCAGTGGGGGGACAGGGAAAATCAATGAGCAGTTCTTC

J: TRBJ1-3
size: -
D: -
V: TRBV27
CDR3: CASSLKLSGNTIYF
DNA: TGTGCCAGCAGTTTAAAACTCTCTGGAAACACCATATATTTT

J: TRBJ2-2
size: -
D: TRBD1
V: TRBV19
CDR3: CASSYLDRVNTGELFF
DNA: TGTGCCAGTAGTTACCTAGACAGGGTGAACACCGGGGAGCTGTTTTTT

J: TRBJ2-3
size: -
D: -
V: TRBV7-3
CDR3: CASSFTGRTDTQYF
DNA: TGTGCCAGCAGCTTTACGGGACGTACAGATACGCAGTATTTT

J: TRBJ2-1
size: -
D: -
V: TRBV11-3
CDR3: CASSLDGGNEQFF
DNA: TGTGCCAGCAGCTTAGATGGAGGGAATGAGCAGTTCTTC

J: TRBJ1-2
size: -
D: -
V: TRBV18
CDR3: CASSPPSVGDYGYTF
DNA: TGTGCCAGCTCACCACCGTCAGTAGGCGATTATGGCTACACCTTC

J: TRBJ2-7
size: -
D: TRBD1
V: TRBV11-2
CDR3: CASSFKGQSYEQYF
DNA: TGTGCCAGCAGCTTTAAGGGACAGTCCTACGAGCAGTACTTC

J: TRBJ2-1
size: -
D: TRBD2
V: TRBV7-9
CDR3: CASRLSGSSYNEQFF
DNA: TGTGCCAGCAGACTTAGCGGGAGCTCCTACAATGAGCAGTTCTTC

J: TRBJ2-5
size: -
D: -
V: TRBV7-6
CDR3: CASTTGLRETQYF
DNA: TGTGCCAGCACCACCGGACTAAGGGAGACCCAGTACTTC

J: TRBJ2-1
size: -
D: -
V: TRBV7-3
CDR3: CASSLGSASSYNEQFF
DNA: TGTGCCAGCAGCTTGGGTAGCGCTAGCTCCTACAATGAGCAGTTCTTC

J: TRBJ2-2
size: -
D: -
V: TRBV11-2
CDR3: CASSLFVGGNTGELFF
DNA: TGTGCCAGCAGCTTATTCGTAGGTGGGAACACCGGGGAGCTGTTTTTT